The sequence of this T cell receptor (beta chain) was determined in a study of blood T cell repertoires in COVID-19. Study as a whole: Whether acute or convalescent, the COVID-19 samples came from the United States, Italy and Spain. The cDNA or gDNA used as material had been derived from T cells, B-cell-depleted T cells, or PBMCs.

Germline CDR1 reads MNHEY; CDR2 reads SVGAGI. The CDR3 is 14 residues long. Trimming cost V 2 bases and J 10 bases; bases outside gene matches: 7. Authors' methods: The authors estimated nucleated cell counts from reference gene primer amplification. Sequenced by immunoSEQ multiplex PCR; TCRdb stores in-frame clones only, minus some. The V and J calls and clone size were taken over from that table, and D and trimming were inferred from the DNA. The sample yields around 69,000 clones, over 80% seen once. V is TRBV6-5 and J is TRBJ2-1; TRBD1 agrees at 8 bases. The source material was peripheral blood. The TCR sequence derives from a woman aged 55-75 years with acute or convalescent COVID-19. The CDR3 DNA follows: TGTGCCAGCAGTTACCGGACAGGGTCTTGGGAGCAGTTCTTC. Its translation: CASSYRTGSWEQFF.